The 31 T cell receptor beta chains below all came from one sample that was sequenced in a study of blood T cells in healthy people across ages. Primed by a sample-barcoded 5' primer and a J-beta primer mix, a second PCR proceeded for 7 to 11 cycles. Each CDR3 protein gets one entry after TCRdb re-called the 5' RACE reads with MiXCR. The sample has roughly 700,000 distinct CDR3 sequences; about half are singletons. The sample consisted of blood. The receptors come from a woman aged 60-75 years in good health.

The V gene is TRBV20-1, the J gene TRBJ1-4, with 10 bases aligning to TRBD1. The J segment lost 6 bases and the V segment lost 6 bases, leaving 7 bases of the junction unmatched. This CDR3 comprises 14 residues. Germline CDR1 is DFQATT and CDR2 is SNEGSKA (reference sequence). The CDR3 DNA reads TGCAGTGCCAAGCCCGGACAGGGGGATGAAAAACTGTTTTTT. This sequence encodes CSAKPGQGDEKLFF.

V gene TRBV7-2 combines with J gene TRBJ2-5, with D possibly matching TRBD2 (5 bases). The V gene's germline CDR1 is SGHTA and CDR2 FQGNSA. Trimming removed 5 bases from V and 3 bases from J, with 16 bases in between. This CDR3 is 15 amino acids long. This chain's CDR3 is CASSRHPTREETQYF. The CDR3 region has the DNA TGTGCCAGCAGCCGCCACCCGACGAGGGAAGAGACCCAGTACTTC.

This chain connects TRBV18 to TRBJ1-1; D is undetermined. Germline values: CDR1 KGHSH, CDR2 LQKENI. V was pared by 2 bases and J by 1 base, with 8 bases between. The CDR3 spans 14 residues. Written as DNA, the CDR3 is TGTGCCAGCTCACCAGGGGTGAAGAACACTGAAGCTTTCTTT. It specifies CASSPGVKNTEAFF.

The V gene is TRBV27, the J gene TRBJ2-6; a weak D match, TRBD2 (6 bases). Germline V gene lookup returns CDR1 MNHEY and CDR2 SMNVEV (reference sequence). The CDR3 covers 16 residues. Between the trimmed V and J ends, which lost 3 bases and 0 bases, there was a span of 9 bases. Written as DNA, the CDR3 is TGTGCCAGCAGTTTGGCGGGGAACTCTGGGGCCAACGTCCTGACTTTC. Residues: CASSLAGNSGANVLTF. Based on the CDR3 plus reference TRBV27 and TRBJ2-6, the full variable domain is EAQVTQNPRYLITVTGKKLTVTCSQNMNHEYMSWYRQDPGLGLRQIYYSMNVEVTDKGDVPEGYKVSRKEKRNFPLILESPSPNQTSLYFCASSLAGNSGANVLTFGAGSRLTVL.

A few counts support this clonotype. This chain's CDR3 is CASSSGPNTGELFF. The CDR3 nucleotides are TGCGCCAGCAGCTCAGGACCGAACACCGGGGAGCTGTTTTTT. The chain combines TRBV5-1 with TRBJ2-2; D gene uncertain. This CDR3 has 14 residues. Germline V CDR1 and CDR2: SGHRS, YFSETQ. Trimming left V 3 bases short and J 0 bases short, with 6 bases between. The full variable domain, its missing parts supplied by reference TRBV5-1 and TRBJ2-2, is KAGVTQTPRYLIKTRGQQVTLSCSPISGHRSVSWYQQTPGQGLQFLFEYFSETQRNKGNFPGRFSGRQFSNSRSEMNVSTLELGDSALYLCASSSGPNTGELFFGEGSRLTVL.

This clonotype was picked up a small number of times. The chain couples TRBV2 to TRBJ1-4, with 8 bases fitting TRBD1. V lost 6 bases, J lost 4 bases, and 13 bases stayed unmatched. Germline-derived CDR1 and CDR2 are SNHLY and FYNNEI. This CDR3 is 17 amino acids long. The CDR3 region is CASRPGTGLGGNEKLFF. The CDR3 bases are TGTGCCAGCAGACCCGGGACAGGACTGGGCGGTAATGAAAAACTGTTTTTT.

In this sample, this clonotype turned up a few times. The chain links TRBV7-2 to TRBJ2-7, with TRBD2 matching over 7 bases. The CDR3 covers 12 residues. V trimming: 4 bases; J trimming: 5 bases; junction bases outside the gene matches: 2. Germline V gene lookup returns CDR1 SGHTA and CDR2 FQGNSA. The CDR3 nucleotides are TGTGCCAGCAGCTCCAGCGGGAACGAGCAGTACTTC. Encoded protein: CASSSSGNEQYF.

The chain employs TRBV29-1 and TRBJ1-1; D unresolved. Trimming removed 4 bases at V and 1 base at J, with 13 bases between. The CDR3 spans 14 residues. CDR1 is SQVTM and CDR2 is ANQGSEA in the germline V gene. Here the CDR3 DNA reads TGCAGCGTTGGAAAGGGCCGGGGGAACACTGAAGCTTTCTTT. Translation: CSVGKGRGNTEAFF.

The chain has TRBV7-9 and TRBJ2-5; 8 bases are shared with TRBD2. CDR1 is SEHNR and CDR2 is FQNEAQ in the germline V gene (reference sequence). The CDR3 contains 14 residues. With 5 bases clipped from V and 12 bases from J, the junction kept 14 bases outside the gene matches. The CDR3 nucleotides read TGTGCCAGCAGCCTCGAGAGTGCACTAGCGGAGAAGTACTTC. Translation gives CASSLESALAEKYF.

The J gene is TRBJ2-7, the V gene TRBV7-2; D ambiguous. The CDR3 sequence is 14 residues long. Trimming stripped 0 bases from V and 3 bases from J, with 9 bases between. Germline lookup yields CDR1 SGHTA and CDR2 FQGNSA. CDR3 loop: CASSLALGVYEQYF. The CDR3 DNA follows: TGTGCCAGCAGCTTAGCGCTGGGCGTCTACGAGCAGTACTTC.

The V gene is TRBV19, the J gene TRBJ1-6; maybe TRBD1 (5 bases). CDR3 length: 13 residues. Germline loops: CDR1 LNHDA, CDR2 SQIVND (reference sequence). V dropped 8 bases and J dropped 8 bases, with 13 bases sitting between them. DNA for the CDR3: TGTGCCAGTGCGGGCAGGGTGCATTCACCCCTCCACTTT. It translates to CASAGRVHSPLHF. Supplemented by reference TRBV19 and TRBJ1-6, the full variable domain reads DGGITQSPKYLFRKEGQNVTLSCEQNLNHDAMYWYRQDPGQGLRLIYYSQIVNDFQKGDIAEGYSVSREKKESFPLTVTSAQKNPTAFYLCASAGRVHSPLHFGNGTRLTVT.

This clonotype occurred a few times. CDR3 amino acids: CASSLASGRAKQFF. The CDR3 region has the DNA TGTGCCAGCAGCTTAGCGAGCGGCCGAGCGAAGCAGTTCTTC. The gene calls are TRBV7-9 and TRBJ2-1, with a weak D call TRBD2 (5 bases). Germline V CDR1 and CDR2: SEHNR, FQNEAQ (reference sequence). V lost 0 bases, J lost 11 bases, and 14 bases lay in between. CDR3 length: 14 amino acids.

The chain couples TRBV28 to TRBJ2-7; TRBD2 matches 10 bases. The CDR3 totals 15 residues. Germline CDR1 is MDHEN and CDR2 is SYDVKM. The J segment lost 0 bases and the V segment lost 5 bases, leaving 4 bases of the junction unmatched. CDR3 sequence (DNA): TGTGCCAGCAGTACTAGCGGGGATAGCTCCTACGAGCAGTACTTC. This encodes CASSTSGDSSYEQYF.

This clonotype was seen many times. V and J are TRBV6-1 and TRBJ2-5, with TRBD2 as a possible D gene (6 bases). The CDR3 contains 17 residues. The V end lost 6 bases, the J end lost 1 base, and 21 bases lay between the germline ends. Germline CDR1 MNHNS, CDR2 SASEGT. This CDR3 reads CASSRRADMEGQETQYF. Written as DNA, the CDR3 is TGTGCCAGCAGCCGCCGCGCTGACATGGAGGGCCAAGAGACCCAGTACTTC.

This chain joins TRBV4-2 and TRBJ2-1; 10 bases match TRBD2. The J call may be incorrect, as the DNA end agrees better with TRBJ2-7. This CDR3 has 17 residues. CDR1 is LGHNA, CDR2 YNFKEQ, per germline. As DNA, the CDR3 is TGTGCCAGCAGCCAAGGGACTAGCGGCCCCCCCTACAATGAGCAGTACTTC. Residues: CASSQGTSGPPYNEQYF.

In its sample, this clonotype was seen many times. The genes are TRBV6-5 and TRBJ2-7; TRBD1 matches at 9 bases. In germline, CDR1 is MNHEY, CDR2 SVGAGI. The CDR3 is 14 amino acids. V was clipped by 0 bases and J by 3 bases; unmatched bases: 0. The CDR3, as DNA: TGTGCCAGCAGTTACTCGACAGGGGGCTACGAGCAGTACTTC. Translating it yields CASSYSTGGYEQYF.

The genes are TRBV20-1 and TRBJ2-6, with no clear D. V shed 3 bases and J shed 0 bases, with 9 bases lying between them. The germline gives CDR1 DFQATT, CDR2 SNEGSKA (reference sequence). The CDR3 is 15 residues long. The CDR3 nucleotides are TGCAGTGCTAGGGGTCGGAGCTCTGGGGCCAACGTCCTGACTTTC. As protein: CSARGRSSGANVLTF.

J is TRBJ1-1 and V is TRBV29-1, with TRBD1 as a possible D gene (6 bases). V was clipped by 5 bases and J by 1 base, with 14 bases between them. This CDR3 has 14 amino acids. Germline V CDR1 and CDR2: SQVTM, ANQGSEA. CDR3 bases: TGCAGCGTTACCCGACAGGAACCGAACACTGAAGCTTTCTTT. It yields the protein CSVTRQEPNTEAFF.

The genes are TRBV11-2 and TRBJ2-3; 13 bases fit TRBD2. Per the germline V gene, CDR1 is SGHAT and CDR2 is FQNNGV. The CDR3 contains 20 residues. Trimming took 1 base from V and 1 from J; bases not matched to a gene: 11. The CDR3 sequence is CASSLVAVLAGGGGTDTQYF. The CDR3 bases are TGTGCCAGCAGCTTAGTAGCCGTACTAGCGGGAGGGGGGGGCACAGATACGCAGTATTTT.

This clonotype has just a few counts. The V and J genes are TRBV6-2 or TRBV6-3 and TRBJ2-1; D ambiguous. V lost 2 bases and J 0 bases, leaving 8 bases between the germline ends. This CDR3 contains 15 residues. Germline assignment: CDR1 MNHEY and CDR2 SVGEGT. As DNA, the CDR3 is TGTGCCAGCAGTTACGGCGCCAACTCCTACAATGAGCAGTTCTTC. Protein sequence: CASSYGANSYNEQFF.

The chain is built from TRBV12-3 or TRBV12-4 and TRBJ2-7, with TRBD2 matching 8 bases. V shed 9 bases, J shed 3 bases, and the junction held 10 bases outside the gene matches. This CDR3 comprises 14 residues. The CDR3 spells CARPPGLAFYEQYF. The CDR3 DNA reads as TGTGCCAGGCCCCCCGGACTAGCTTTCTACGAGCAGTACTTC.

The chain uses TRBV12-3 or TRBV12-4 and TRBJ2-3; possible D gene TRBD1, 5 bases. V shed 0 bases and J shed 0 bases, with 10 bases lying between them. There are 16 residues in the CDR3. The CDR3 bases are TGTGCCAGCAGTTTAGCGGGCAGGGCGAGCACAGATACGCAGTATTTT. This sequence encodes CASSLAGRASTDTQYF.

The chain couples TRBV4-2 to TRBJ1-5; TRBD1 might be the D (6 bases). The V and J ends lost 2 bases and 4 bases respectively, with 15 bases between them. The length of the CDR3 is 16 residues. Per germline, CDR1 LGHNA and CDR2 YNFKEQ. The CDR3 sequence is CASSQTSTTGNQPQHF. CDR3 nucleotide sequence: TGTGCCAGCAGCCAAACTTCAACGACAGGTAATCAGCCCCAGCATTTT.

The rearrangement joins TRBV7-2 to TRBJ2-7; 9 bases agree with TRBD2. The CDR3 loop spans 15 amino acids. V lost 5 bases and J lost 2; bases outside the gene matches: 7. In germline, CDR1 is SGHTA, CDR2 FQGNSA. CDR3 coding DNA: TGTGCCAGCAGCCGACTAGCGGTCCTCACCTACGAGCAGTACTTC. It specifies CASSRLAVLTYEQYF.

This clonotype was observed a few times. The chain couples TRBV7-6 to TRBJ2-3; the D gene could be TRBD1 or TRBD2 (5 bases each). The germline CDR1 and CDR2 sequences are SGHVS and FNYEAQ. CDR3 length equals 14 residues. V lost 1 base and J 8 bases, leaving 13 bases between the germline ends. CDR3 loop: CASSLEGTSATQYF. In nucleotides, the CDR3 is TGTGCCAGCAGCTTAGAGGGGACGTCGGCTACGCAGTATTTT.

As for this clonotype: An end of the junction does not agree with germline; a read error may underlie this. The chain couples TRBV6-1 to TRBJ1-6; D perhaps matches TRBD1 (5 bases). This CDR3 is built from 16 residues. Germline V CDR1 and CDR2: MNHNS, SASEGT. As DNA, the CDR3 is TGCACCAGCAGTGAAAGAGGAGGGGACGATGGTTCACCCCTCCACTTT. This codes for CTSSERGGDDGSPLHF.

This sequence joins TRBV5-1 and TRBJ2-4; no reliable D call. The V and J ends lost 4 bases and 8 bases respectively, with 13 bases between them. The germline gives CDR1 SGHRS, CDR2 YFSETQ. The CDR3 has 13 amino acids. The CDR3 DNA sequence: TGCGCCAGCAGCCAGCAGCTTAGGGACATTCAGTACTTC. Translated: CASSQQLRDIQYF.

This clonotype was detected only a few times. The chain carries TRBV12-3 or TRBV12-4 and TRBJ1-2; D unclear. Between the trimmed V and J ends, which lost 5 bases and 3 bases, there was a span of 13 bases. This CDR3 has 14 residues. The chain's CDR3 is CASSDHSDDYGYTF. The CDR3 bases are TGTGCCAGCAGTGATCACAGCGATGACTATGGCTACACCTTC.

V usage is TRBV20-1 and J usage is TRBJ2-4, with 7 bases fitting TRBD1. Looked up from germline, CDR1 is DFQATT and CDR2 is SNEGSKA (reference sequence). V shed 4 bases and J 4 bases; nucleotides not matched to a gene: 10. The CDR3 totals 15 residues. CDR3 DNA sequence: TGCAGTGCTAATCCCCCGGGACAGTCAAAAAACATTCAGTACTTC. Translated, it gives CSANPPGQSKNIQYF.

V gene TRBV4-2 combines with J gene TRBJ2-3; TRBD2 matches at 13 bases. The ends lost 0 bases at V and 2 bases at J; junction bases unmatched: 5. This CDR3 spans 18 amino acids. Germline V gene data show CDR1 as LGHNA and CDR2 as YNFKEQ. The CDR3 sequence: CASSQDQLAGGVTDTQYF. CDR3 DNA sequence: TGTGCCAGCAGCCAAGATCAACTAGCGGGAGGGGTCACAGATACGCAGTATTTT.

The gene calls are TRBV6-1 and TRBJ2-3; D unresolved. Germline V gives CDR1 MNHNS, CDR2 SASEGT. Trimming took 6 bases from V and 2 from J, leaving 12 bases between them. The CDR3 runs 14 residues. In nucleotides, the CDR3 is TGTGCCAGCAGAAGGGTGGACCACACAGATACGCAGTATTTT. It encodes CASRRVDHTDTQYF.